This entry concerns a single TCR beta chain. This entry comes from a study of blood T cell repertoires in COVID-19. Turning to the study itself: The United States, Italy and Spain provided the acute and convalescent COVID-19 samples. Sample material is recorded as cDNA or gDNA derived from T cells, B-cell-depleted T cells, or PBMCs.

The CDR3 totals 16 residues. CDR1 and CDR2 from the germline V gene are SGHTA and FQGNSA. Trimming cost V 3 bases and J 2 bases; bases outside gene matches: 7. In the original analysis: Nucleated cell counts were estimated from reference gene primer amplification. Clones were sequenced by immunoSEQ multiplex PCR, and TCRdb holds only the in-frame ones, with some missing. V and J calls and clone size are given by that table; D and trimming were obtained from the DNA. Of about 200,000 clones in the sample, around 84% were seen once. The sequencing sample was made of peripheral blood. This TCR came from a human donor in a cohort sampled during active COVID-19. This chain joins TRBV7-2 and TRBJ2-7; 10 positions match TRBD2. The CDR3, as DNA: TGTGCCAGCAGCTTTGTACTAGCGGGGCCAACCTACGAGCAGTACTTC. Its protein product is CASSFVLAGPTYEQYF.